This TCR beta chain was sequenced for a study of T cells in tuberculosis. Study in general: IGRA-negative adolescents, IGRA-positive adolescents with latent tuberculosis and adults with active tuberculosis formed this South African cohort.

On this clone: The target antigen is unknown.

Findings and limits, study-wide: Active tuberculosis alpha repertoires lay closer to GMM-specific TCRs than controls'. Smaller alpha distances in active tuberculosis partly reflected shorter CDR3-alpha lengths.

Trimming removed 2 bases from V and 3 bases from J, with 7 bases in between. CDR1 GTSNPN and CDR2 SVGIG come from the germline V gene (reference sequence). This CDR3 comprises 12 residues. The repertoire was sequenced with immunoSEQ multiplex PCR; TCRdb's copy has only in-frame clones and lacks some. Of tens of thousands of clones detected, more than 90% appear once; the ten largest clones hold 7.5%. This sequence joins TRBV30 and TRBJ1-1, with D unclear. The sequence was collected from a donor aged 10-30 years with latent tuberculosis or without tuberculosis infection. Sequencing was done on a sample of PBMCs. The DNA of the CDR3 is TGTGCCTGGAGTATAGAGGACACTGAAGCTTTCTTT. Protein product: CAWSIEDTEAFF.